In its sample, the clone carrying this T cell receptor beta chain was seen a few times. Its matching antigen is unknown. This entry belongs to a study of Graves' ophthalmopathy and Graves' hyperthyroidism. Germline V CDR1 and CDR2: SGDLS, YYNGEE. The CDR3 sequence is 13 residues long. The V end was cut by 2 bases, the J end by 3 bases, with 9 bases between. Other autoimmune diseases, uncontrolled infections, pregnancy or lactation excluded patients from enrollment. The diagnosis combined clinical symptoms, thyroxine, TRAb, thyroid ultrasound and orbital computed tomography scans. CDR3 regions of TCR beta were amplified from RNA transcripts. The workflow started with a first-round RT-PCR run with HTBI primers and then moved on to a second-round multiplex PCR. TCRdb reprocessed the multiplex PCR reads via MiXCR and lists one record per CDR3 protein. The data contain about 740,000 distinct CDR3 sequences, roughly 41% of them seen just once; the ten biggest clones take up 44%.

Findings and caveats of the study: Blood also contained most of the expanded thyroid clonotypes above 0.001 frequency. Researchers report that a 13-signature model separated ophthalmopathy from stable hyperthyroidism, posting 85% to 90% sensitivity and roughly 81% specificity.

The rearrangement joins TRBV9 to TRBJ2-7; D not certain. The clonotype originates from an adult man with Graves' ophthalmopathy. The sequenced sample was peripheral blood. The CDR3, as DNA: TGTGCCAGCAGCGTGGGCGGAGACTACGAGCAGTACTTC. Translating it yields CASSVGGDYEQYF.